This passage covers 23 T cell receptor beta chains from one sample sequenced in a study of beta chain features in type 1 diabetes. Study results and limitations: In all four CD4+ subsets, TCRB CDR3 length was significantly, moderately reduced in type 1 diabetes.

Their specific antigens are unknown. The authors reverse transcribed all of the isolated RNA, so sequencing captured expressed TCRB transcripts. Only in-frame clones appear in the TCRdb table, and some are missing; sequencing was by immunoSEQ multiplex PCR. The sample shows about 700,000 clones, around 15% of them seen only once. Specimen: naive CD4+ T cells from blood. Receptors were obtained from a man between 18 and 35 years old with type 1 diabetes.

The chain employs TRBV15 and TRBJ1-6; D is undetermined. This CDR3 spans 18 amino acids. The V end lost 0 bases, the J end lost 0 bases, and 12 bases lay between the germline ends. CDR1 is LNHNV, CDR2 YYDKDF, per germline (reference sequence). The CDR3: CATSRDAGGSSYNSPLHF. The DNA of the CDR3 is TGTGCCACCAGCAGAGATGCAGGAGGATCCTCCTATAATTCACCCCTCCACTTT.

The rearrangement links TRBV21-1 to TRBJ2-5; TRBD2 reflects the table's D call only, with no check against the DNA. TRBV21-1 is shown as a pseudogene. The CDR3 has 16 amino acids. The CDR3 DNA follows: TGTGCCAGCAGCTTACCAGCGGGGGCACCGGGAGAGACCCAGTACTTC. Its translation: CASSLPAGAPGETQYF.

The chain employs TRBV5-8 and TRBJ2-5, with 9 bases matching TRBD1. After removal of 4 bases from V and 4 bases from J, the junction contained 5 bases not matched to a gene. The CDR3 extends over 14 amino acids. Per the germline V gene, CDR1 is SGHTS and CDR2 is YDEGEE. CDR3 coding DNA: TGTGCCAGCAGCCGGGACAGGGCACGAGAGACCCAGTACTTC. Translating it yields CASSRDRARETQYF.

The V call is TRBV4-1, the J call TRBJ2-7; 7 bases are shared with TRBD1. This CDR3 has 16 residues. The germline V gene encodes CDR1 MGHRA and CDR2 YSYEKL. The V and J ends lost 3 bases and 0 bases, in that order; junction bases with no gene match: 8. The chain's CDR3 is CASSHHGTVSSYEQYF. The DNA of the CDR3 is TGCGCCAGCAGCCACCACGGGACAGTTAGCTCCTACGAGCAGTACTTC.

Only a few counts were recorded for this clone. V usage is TRBV7-3 and J usage is TRBJ1-2; 7 positions agree with TRBD1. Trimming took 5 bases from V and 2 from J; bases not matched to a gene: 11. This CDR3 has 16 amino acids. Germline CDR1 is SGHTA and CDR2 is FQGTGA. The CDR3 here is CASSPQGTVANYGYTF. The CDR3 coding sequence is TGTGCCAGCAGCCCCCAAGGGACAGTGGCAAACTATGGCTACACCTTC.

The chain recombines TRBV2 with TRBJ2-1; D unclear. Germline V CDR1 and CDR2: SNHLY, FYNNEI. CDR3 length: 14 residues. The V end lost 3 bases, the J end lost 6 bases, and 12 bases lay between the germline ends. CDR3 sequence: CASSESGYPNEQFF. The CDR3 DNA is TGTGCCAGCAGTGAGTCGGGTTACCCCAATGAGCAGTTCTTC.

The J gene is TRBJ1-4, the V gene TRBV4-1; D gene uncertain. V shed 4 bases and J shed 2 bases, with 11 bases lying between them. Germline V gene lookup returns CDR1 MGHRA and CDR2 YSYEKL. The CDR3 contains 15 residues. The CDR3 coding sequence is TGCGCCAGCAGCCCTTCTGGCACCACTAATGAAAAACTGTTTTTT. Amino acids: CASSPSGTTNEKLFF.

In its sample, this clone was seen a few times. The chain uses TRBV6-6 and TRBJ1-5; TRBD1 matches at 12 bases. The V segment lost 8 bases and the J segment 6 bases; nucleotides outside the gene matches: 2. The CDR3 runs 13 residues. Germline values: CDR1 MNHNY, CDR2 SVGAGI (reference sequence). CDR3 nucleotide sequence: TGTGCCAGCGGGGACAGGGGGCCTCAGCCCCAGCATTTT. It is translated as CASGDRGPQPQHF.

The chain uses TRBV9 and TRBJ2-5, with D possibly being TRBD1 or TRBD2 (6 bases each). Germline CDR1 and CDR2: SGDLS and YYNGEE. V was shortened by 4 bases and J by 5 bases, with 18 bases between the two germline ends. This CDR3 contains 15 residues. The CDR3 DNA follows: TGTGCCAGCAGCTTAACGACAGGCGGGGTTGAGACCCAGTACTTC. This gives the protein CASSLTTGGVETQYF.

The chain uses TRBV15 and TRBJ1-6; D might be TRBD1 (5 bases). Trimming shortened V by 5 bases and J by 7 bases, and 12 bases separated the two germline ends. Per the germline V gene, CDR1 is LNHNV and CDR2 is YYDKDF (reference sequence). This CDR3 region has 14 residues. The CDR3 spells CATSPSAGNSPLHF. The CDR3 nucleotides read TGTGCCACCAGCCCTTCGGCAGGGAATTCACCCCTCCACTTT. Drawing the rest from reference TRBV15 and TRBJ1-6, the complete variable domain is DAMVIQNPRYQVTQFGKPVTLSCSQTLNHNVMYWYQQKSSQAPKLLFHYYDKDFNNEADTPDNFQSRRPNTSFCFLDIRSPGLGDTAMYLCATSPSAGNSPLHFGNGTRLTVT.

The chain has TRBV5-4 and TRBJ2-5; no firm D call. Germline V gives CDR1 SGHNT, CDR2 YYREEE (reference sequence). The CDR3 runs 13 residues. V shed 4 bases and J shed 5 bases, with 12 bases lying between them. The CDR3 sequence: CASSTKSGETQYF. CDR3 in DNA: TGTGCCAGCAGCACTAAAAGTGGGGAGACCCAGTACTTC. Together with reference TRBV5-4 and TRBJ2-5, the CDR3 gives the full variable domain: ETGVTQSPTHLIKTRGQQVTLRCSSQSGHNTVSWYQQALGQGPQFIFQYYREEENGRGNFPPRFSGLQFPNYSSELNVNALELDDSALYLCASSTKSGETQYFGPGTRLLVL.

V gene TRBV5-1 combines with J gene TRBJ2-5; 7 bases match TRBD1. The length of the CDR3 is 13 residues. The junction had 2 bases not matched to a gene; V was cut back by 5 bases and J by 1 base. CDR1 SGHRS and CDR2 YFSETQ come from the germline V gene. The CDR3 is CASRRDSQETQYF. The DNA for the CDR3 is TGCGCCAGCAGAAGGGACAGCCAAGAGACCCAGTACTTC.

The chain recombines TRBV15 with TRBJ1-6; D not certain. The CDR3 is made up of 14 amino acids. V was trimmed by 3 bases and J by 8 bases, leaving 11 bases between them. The germline V gene has CDR1 LNHNV and CDR2 YYDKDF (reference sequence). DNA of the CDR3: TGTGCCACCAGCAGTTATGGGTATGATTCACCCCTCCACTTT. It yields the protein CATSSYGYDSPLHF.

This chain links TRBV5-4 with TRBJ2-5; no reliable D call. CDR1 and CDR2 (germline): SGHNT, YYREEE (reference sequence). Trimming removed 4 bases from V and 0 bases from J, with 10 bases in between. This CDR3 region has 14 residues. Written as DNA, the CDR3 is TGTGCCAGCAGCCGGGTCGATTACCAAGAGACCCAGTACTTC. It codes for CASSRVDYQETQYF.

The genes are TRBV7-9 and TRBJ1-6, with TRBD1 matching 10 bases. This CDR3 is 15 amino acids long. Germline CDR1 is SEHNR and CDR2 is FQNEAQ (reference sequence). Trimming took 3 bases from V and 6 from J; bases not matched to a gene: 2. CDR3 coding DNA: TGTGCCAGCAGCTTGTGGACAGGGGGTAATTCACCCCTCCACTTT. The encoded protein is CASSLWTGGNSPLHF.

In this sample, this clone turned up a few times. The V and J genes are TRBV7-9 and TRBJ2-1; 7 nucleotides line up with TRBD2. From germline, CDR1 is SEHNR and CDR2 FQNEAQ (reference sequence). CDR3 size: 15 residues. V lost 5 bases and J lost 6; bases outside the gene matches: 10. Here the CDR3 DNA reads TGTGCCAGCAGCCGGAGCGGGGCCCCCCTCAATGAGCAGTTCTTC. It is translated as CASSRSGAPLNEQFF.

The chain links TRBV2 to TRBJ2-2; tentative D call: TRBD1 (6 bases). V lost 5 bases and J 6 bases, leaving 10 bases between the germline ends. Looked up from germline, CDR1 is SNHLY and CDR2 is FYNNEI. The length of the CDR3 is 13 residues. CDR3: CASSTTGSGELFF. The CDR3, as DNA: TGTGCCAGCAGTACCACAGGGTCCGGGGAGCTGTTTTTT.

The chain has TRBV7-9 and TRBJ1-2; TRBD1 might be the D (5 bases). Per the germline V gene, CDR1 is SEHNR and CDR2 is FQNEAQ (reference sequence). The CDR3 contains 15 residues. V lost 5 bases and J lost 4, with 17 bases in between. In nucleotides, the CDR3 is TGTGCCAGCAGCCGACAAACGGGGGTGGCCTATGGCTACACCTTC. Translation gives CASSRQTGVAYGYTF.

This clone was seen more than once but under ten times. The V call is TRBV6-5, the J call TRBJ2-7, with 9 bases matching TRBD1. Germline V gene lookup returns CDR1 MNHEY and CDR2 SVGAGI. V gave up 6 bases and J gave up 2 bases; unmatched junction bases: 8. CDR3 size: 15 residues. The CDR3 DNA is TGTGCCAGCAGCCTGGGACAGGGCTTACCCTACGAGCAGTACTTC. Amino acid sequence: CASSLGQGLPYEQYF.

This chain joins TRBV5-4 and TRBJ1-1; possible D gene TRBD1, 5 bases. CDR3 size: 13 residues. Germline V gene data show CDR1 as SGHNT and CDR2 as YYREEE (reference sequence). Deletions cut 4 bases from V and 5 bases from J, with 12 bases between. The CDR3: CASSPIEGTEAFF. CDR3 DNA: TGTGCCAGCAGCCCAATCGAGGGGACTGAAGCTTTCTTT.

The chain uses TRBV2 and TRBJ2-5, with TRBD1 identical over 10 bases. This CDR3 is 14 amino acids long. Losses at the gene ends were 10 bases for V and 2 bases for J; bases not matched to a gene: 7. The germline gives CDR1 SNHLY, CDR2 FYNNEI. CDR3 sequence: CATRTGGTQETQYF. The DNA for the CDR3 is TGTGCCACGAGGACAGGGGGGACACAAGAGACCCAGTACTTC.

This clone was counted a few times. The V call is TRBV30, the J call TRBJ1-4, with no clear D. The CDR3 runs to 14 residues. Germline loops: CDR1 GTSNPN, CDR2 SVGIG (reference sequence). Trimming took 3 bases from V and 8 from J, leaving 16 bases between them. The CDR3 DNA follows: TGTGCCTGGAGCCCCTCCCTTGGGAGAGAAAAACTGTTTTTT. Its translation is CAWSPSLGREKLFF.

The chain carries TRBV28 and TRBJ2-4, with TRBD1 matching over 9 bases. Germline V lookup: CDR1 MDHEN, CDR2 SYDVKM. Trimming cost V 4 bases and J 9 bases; bases outside gene matches: 13. CDR3 size: 16 residues. The CDR3 nucleotides are TGTGCCAGCAGTTCCCTGGGACAGGGAAAGAGGGGCATTCAGTACTTC. This translates into CASSSLGQGKRGIQYF.